This TCR beta chain appears in the sequencing data of a study of CD8+CD57+ T cells in acquired aplastic anemia. This clonotype was detected many times. Trimming cost V 1 base and J 4 bases; bases outside gene matches: 3. The germline gives CDR1 SGHVS, CDR2 FNYEAQ. This CDR3 is built from 14 residues. TCR beta VDJ and CDR3 profiles were obtained from a genomic DNA template. TCRdb re-called the reads through MiXCR, storing one row per CDR3 protein. Of around 170,000 distinct CDR3 sequences in the sample, around 60% were seen once. The source material was sorted CD4+, CD8+, or CD8+CD57+ T cells (not recorded which) from PBMCs. This TCR was sampled from a human donor in good health. This chain connects TRBV7-6 to TRBJ2-7, with TRBD1 matching 8 bases. CDR3 nucleotides: TGTGCCAGCAGCTTAGAGGACAGGGATTACGAGCAGTACTTC. It specifies CASSLEDRDYEQYF.